Shown below are 28 T cell receptor beta chains from a single sample sequenced in a study of graft-versus-host responses after intestinal transplantation. TCRdb's copy holds only in-frame clones and misses some; the assay was immunoSEQ multiplex PCR. The table shows some 31,000 clones, with around nine tenths occurring only once. This specimen was PBMCs, taken around 460 days after intestinal transplantation. The receptors come from a human patient who received an intestinal transplant, so some T cells may come from the graft donor.

CDR3 nucleotides: TGTGCCTGGAGTGATACAGCCGGGGCCCCCAACGTCCTGACTTTC. It specifies CAWSDTAGAPNVLTF. The chain combines TRBV30 with TRBJ2-6; perhaps D is TRBD1 or TRBD2 (5 bases each). Germline CDR1 is GTSNPN and CDR2 is SVGIG (reference sequence). This CDR3 is built from 15 residues. Trimming stripped 1 base from V and 8 bases from J, with 15 bases between. Filled out from reference TRBV30 and TRBJ2-6, the complete variable domain reads SQTIHQWPATLVQPVGSPLSLECTVEGTSNPNLYWYRQAAGRGLQLLFYSVGIGQISSEVPQNLSASRPQDRQFILSSKKLLLSDSGFYLCAWSDTAGAPNVLTFGAGSRLTVL.

The chain has TRBV29-1 and TRBJ1-1; TRBD1 is a possible D gene (6 bases). The V gene's germline CDR1 is SQVTM and CDR2 ANQGSEA. The CDR3 covers 11 residues. Trimming removed 4 bases at V and 11 bases at J, with 14 bases between. This CDR3 reads CSVGVGARAFF. In nucleotides, the CDR3 is TGCAGCGTTGGGGTGGGGGCTCGGGCTTTCTTT. The full variable domain, with the rest looked up from reference TRBV29-1 and TRBJ1-1, is SAVISQKPSRDICQRGTSLTIQCQVDSQVTMMFWYRQQPGQSLTLIATANQGSEATYESGFVIDKFPISRPNLTFSTLTVSNMSPEDSSIYLCSVGVGARAFFGQGTRLTVV.

This clone was seen a few times. CDR3 sequence: CASSLARNNEQFF. For the CDR3, the DNA is TGTGCCAGCAGCTTAGCTAGAAACAATGAGCAGTTCTTC. The gene calls are TRBV7-2 and TRBJ2-1; D not certain. Germline CDR1 reads SGHTA; CDR2 reads FQGNSA. V was shortened by 0 bases and J by 5 bases, with 5 bases between the two germline ends. This CDR3 comprises 13 residues.

This clone is a singleton in its sample. V usage is TRBV4-1 and J usage is TRBJ1-4; D is uncertain. This CDR3 is 13 amino acids long. The V gene's germline CDR1 is MGHRA and CDR2 YSYEKL. V lost 0 bases to trimming and J lost 8 bases, with 7 bases between them. The CDR3 protein is CASSQDLPEKLFF. CDR3 nucleotide sequence: TGCGCCAGCAGCCAAGATCTCCCCGAAAAACTGTTTTTT.

The gene calls are TRBV18 and TRBJ1-2, with 7 bases lining up with TRBD1. V was clipped by 3 bases and J by 8 bases; unmatched bases: 6. CDR1 is KGHSH, CDR2 LQKENI, per germline. The CDR3 has 13 amino acids. The CDR3 spells CASSPDRAWGYTF. As DNA, the CDR3 is TGTGCCAGCTCACCCGACAGGGCATGGGGCTACACCTTC. Full variable domain (rest looked up from reference TRBV18 and TRBJ1-2): NAGVMQNPRHLVRRRGQEARLRCSPMKGHSHVYWYRQLPEEGLKFMVYLQKENIIDESGMPKERFSAEFPKEGPSILRIQQVVRGDSAAYFCASSPDRAWGYTFGSGTRLTVV.

The sample holds a few counts of this clone. The chain has TRBV7-2 and TRBJ2-5; 9 bases fit TRBD2. The CDR3 is 16 amino acids. The germline V gene encodes CDR1 SGHTA and CDR2 FQGNSA. Trimming at V came to 5 bases and at J to 4 bases, leaving 11 bases not matched to a gene. The CDR3 DNA sequence: TGTGCCAGCAGCCGCGCGGGAGGGCCGATTGGAGAGACCCAGTACTTC. Its protein is CASSRAGGPIGETQYF.

CDR3 sequence reads: CASSLDHPLNTEAFF. Written as DNA, the CDR3 is TGCGCCAGCAGCTTGGACCATCCGTTGAACACTGAAGCTTTCTTT. The chain recombines TRBV5-1 with TRBJ1-1; D gene unclear. Germline-derived CDR1 and CDR2 are SGHRS and YFSETQ. Trimming took off 0 bases at V and 0 bases at J, with 9 bases between the two ends. CDR3 size: 15 residues.

The V gene is TRBV6-5, the J gene TRBJ1-2; 7 nucleotides agree with TRBD1. V gave up 2 bases and J gave up 5 bases; unmatched junction bases: 8. The germline CDR1 and CDR2 sequences are MNHEY and SVGAGI. This CDR3 comprises 15 residues. The CDR3 nucleotides read TGTGCCAGCAGTTACGACGCAGGGGGAGTTTATGGCTACACCTTC. It translates to CASSYDAGGVYGYTF.

CDR3 DNA: TGTGCCAGCAGCGTAGTCCCGAGCCCGACATTCGGAAACACCATATATTTT. This codes for CASSVVPSPTFGNTIYF. The chain couples TRBV9 to TRBJ1-3; D is ambiguous. The germline CDR1 and CDR2 sequences are SGDLS and YYNGEE. The CDR3 has 17 residues. Trimming cost V 0 bases and J 4 bases, with 17 bases left between them.

This rearrangement joins TRBV7-3 to TRBJ2-3, with D possibly being TRBD1 (6 bases). The CDR3 is made up of 14 amino acids. Germline CDR1 and CDR2: SGHTA and FQGTGA. V lost 5 bases, J lost 0 bases, and 9 bases lay in between. The CDR3 loop is CASSPGQSTDTQYF. The CDR3 DNA reads as TGTGCCAGCAGCCCTGGACAGAGCACAGATACGCAGTATTTT.

This chain joins TRBV28 and TRBJ1-2; 7 positions match TRBD1. This CDR3 contains 16 residues. V shed 2 bases and J 3 bases; nucleotides not matched to a gene: 9. Germline V CDR1 and CDR2: MDHEN, SYDVKM. The CDR3 DNA follows: TGTGCCAGCAGTTTAGCGCGTCTCGACAGGGACTATGGCTACACCTTC. It codes for CASSLARLDRDYGYTF.

This clone was seen a handful of times. The chain combines TRBV10-1 with TRBJ1-1; D is unresolved. Trimming shortened V by 4 bases and J by 1 base, and 7 bases separated the two germline ends. This CDR3 spans 13 amino acids. CDR1 is WNHNN, CDR2 SYGVQD, per germline (reference sequence). DNA of the CDR3: TGCGCCAGCAGTGCCCAGGCGAACACTGAAGCTTTCTTT. Its translation: CASSAQANTEAFF.

The rearrangement uses TRBV6-1 and TRBJ2-7, with 8 positions matching TRBD2. This CDR3 is built from 16 residues. Unmatched junction bases numbered 12, after V lost 6 bases and J lost 2 bases. The V gene's germline CDR1 is MNHNS and CDR2 SASEGT. CDR3: CASRETLSGIPYEQYF. CDR3 nucleotides: TGTGCCAGCAGAGAAACCCTTAGCGGGATTCCCTACGAGCAGTACTTC.

The V and J genes are TRBV7-9 and TRBJ2-5; D call uncertain. CDR3 length: 10 amino acids. Germline V gives CDR1 SEHNR, CDR2 FQNEAQ (reference sequence). With 5 bases removed from V and 5 bases from J, the gap between germline ends came to 3 bases. In nucleotides, the CDR3 is TGTGCCAGCAGCAGGGAGACCCAGTACTTC. This translates into CASSRETQYF.

The chain recombines TRBV30 with TRBJ2-5; 11 bases map to TRBD1. CDR1 and CDR2 from the germline V gene are GTSNPN and SVGIG (reference sequence). The CDR3 loop spans 14 amino acids. V dropped 2 bases and J dropped 2; count of bases not matched to a gene: 1. The CDR3 here is CAWSRDRGQETQYF. CDR3 sequence (DNA): TGTGCCTGGAGTCGGGACAGGGGGCAAGAGACCCAGTACTTC.

J is TRBJ1-5 and V is TRBV7-9, with a tentative D call TRBD1 (6 bases). Trimming took off 5 bases at V and 9 bases at J, with 23 bases between the two ends. Germline loops: CDR1 SEHNR, CDR2 FQNEAQ (reference sequence). The CDR3 consists of 16 residues. DNA of the CDR3: TGTGCCAGCAGCGCCTCGGACAGCCCCCAAGGATCGCCCCAGCATTTT. Translation gives CASSASDSPQGSPQHF.

The sample holds one count of this clone. The chain couples TRBV4-3 to TRBJ2-2, with 7 bases fitting TRBD1. Germline trimming cut 2 bases from V and 4 bases from J; bases unmatched to any gene: 1. Germline values: CDR1 LGHNA, CDR2 YSLEER. The CDR3 is 14 residues long. CDR3 nucleotide sequence: TGCGCCAGCAGCCAATACAGGGGCACCGGGGAGCTGTTTTTT. It yields the protein CASSQYRGTGELFF.

This chain links TRBV19 with TRBJ1-2; D not resolved. Germline V gene sequence: CDR1 LNHDA, CDR2 SQIVND (reference sequence). There are 14 residues in the CDR3. V lost 3 bases and J 4 bases, leaving 12 bases between the germline ends. The CDR3 bases are TGTGCCAGTAGTATTGGGTTGGCAGGCTATGGCTACACCTTC. Its translation: CASSIGLAGYGYTF.

The chain recombines TRBV28 with TRBJ2-7, with D perhaps assigned TRBD1 or TRBD2 (5 bases each). V lost 4 bases and J 6 bases, leaving 10 bases between the germline ends. CDR3 length equals 12 residues. Germline-derived CDR1 and CDR2 are MDHEN and SYDVKM. CDR3 coding DNA: TGTGCCAGCAGTTCTACGGGGCTCGAGCAGTACTTC. It is translated as CASSSTGLEQYF.

The table lists this clone with a count of one. CDR3 loop: CASSIGAVTTYEQYF. The CDR3 DNA reads TGTGCCAGCAGCATAGGGGCGGTTACTACCTACGAGCAGTACTTC. V and J are TRBV7-2 and TRBJ2-7, with D perhaps matching TRBD1 (5 bases). Trimming pared 5 bases from V and 2 bases from J, leaving 16 bases between. CDR1 SGHTA and CDR2 FQGNSA come from the germline V gene. CDR3 length: 15 residues.

V and J are TRBV19 and TRBJ2-1; 14 nucleotides match TRBD2. CDR3 length: 15 residues. CDR1 and CDR2 (germline): LNHDA, SQIVND (reference sequence). V gave up 5 bases and J gave up 7 bases; unmatched junction bases: 4. The CDR3, as DNA: TGTGCCAGTAGTGAGACTAGCGGGGGGGCAAATGAGCAGTTCTTC. Translating it yields CASSETSGGANEQFF.

The genes are TRBV30 and TRBJ2-5, with D perhaps matching TRBD1 or TRBD2 (7 bases each). V dropped 4 bases and J dropped 4 bases, with 16 bases sitting between them. This CDR3 comprises 14 residues. CDR1 GTSNPN and CDR2 SVGIG come from the germline V gene (reference sequence). CDR3 sequence: CAWNYRGGRETQYF. The CDR3 DNA reads as TGTGCCTGGAATTACAGGGGAGGGCGAGAGACCCAGTACTTC. Looking up the rest from reference TRBV30 and TRBJ2-5 gives the full variable domain: SQTIHQWPATLVQPVGSPLSLECTVEGTSNPNLYWYRQAAGRGLQLLFYSVGIGQISSEVPQNLSASRPQDRQFILSSKKLLLSDSGFYLCAWNYRGGRETQYFGPGTRLLVL.

The V gene is TRBV5-1, the J gene TRBJ1-5, with a possible D match to TRBD1 (6 bases). The CDR3 is 16 amino acids. The V gene lost 4 bases and the J gene lost 1 base, with 15 bases spanning the gap. Germline V gene sequence: CDR1 SGHRS, CDR2 YFSETQ. The CDR3 DNA is TGCGCCAGCAGCCCCACAGGGATGGGAAGCAATCAGCCCCAGCATTTT. Translation gives CASSPTGMGSNQPQHF.

This chain joins TRBV2 and TRBJ2-7; D may correspond to TRBD1 or TRBD2 (6 bases each). This CDR3 spans 15 amino acids. Trimming took 8 bases from V and 6 from J, leaving 23 bases between them. CDR1 SNHLY and CDR2 FYNNEI come from the germline V gene. The CDR3 DNA reads TGTGCCAGCTTAACGCGGCCGGGGGCCTCAAGCGAGCAGTACTTC. As protein: CASLTRPGASSEQYF.

The chain uses TRBV2 and TRBJ2-3; the D is unclear. The germline gives CDR1 SNHLY, CDR2 FYNNEI. V was trimmed by 6 bases and J by 0 bases, leaving 13 bases between them. The CDR3 loop spans 15 amino acids. The CDR3 DNA follows: TGTGCCAGCAGCGGGCGGATGGCGAGCACAGATACGCAGTATTTT. Translated: CASSGRMASTDTQYF.

The V gene is TRBV11-1, the J gene TRBJ2-5, with 10 positions matching TRBD2. CDR1 SGHAT and CDR2 FQDESV come from the germline V gene (reference sequence). The length of the CDR3 is 15 residues. V shed 6 bases, J shed 2 bases, and the junction held 6 bases outside the gene matches. The CDR3 nucleotides read TGTGCCAGCAGTTCAGGACTAGCGGCACAAGAGACCCAGTACTTC. Its translation: CASSSGLAAQETQYF.

The chain recombines TRBV7-2 with TRBJ2-7, with D possibly matching TRBD1 (5 bases). The germline V and J ends were trimmed by 5 bases and 6 bases, with 14 bases remaining between them. The CDR3 is 13 residues long. In germline, CDR1 is SGHTA, CDR2 FQGNSA. Here the CDR3 reads CASSPQTAFEQYF. The CDR3 nucleotides are TGTGCCAGCAGCCCTCAGACAGCTTTCGAGCAGTACTTC.

The chain joins TRBV7-9 to TRBJ2-1; TRBD1 might be the D (6 bases). The V gene's germline CDR1 is SEHNR and CDR2 FQNEAQ (reference sequence). Trimming took off 5 bases at V and 3 bases at J, with 20 bases between the two ends. This CDR3 region has 17 residues. The chain's CDR3 is CASSRDRPHLGYNEQFF. The CDR3 nucleotides are TGTGCCAGCAGCCGCGACAGGCCCCATCTCGGCTACAATGAGCAGTTCTTC.